This T cell receptor beta chain was recovered during a study of T cell responses to AZD1222 COVID-19 vaccine. The germline V gene has CDR1 LNHDA and CDR2 SQIVND (reference sequence). V gave up 0 bases and J gave up 2 bases, with 8 bases separating them. The CDR3 has 14 amino acids. As for this clone: The target antigen is unknown.

Study results and limitations: Seropositive AZD1222 recipients at baseline numbered only six or seven.

The assay was immunoSEQ multiplex PCR, and TCRdb's table has in-frame clones only and misses some. The profile shows 60,000 to 65,000 clones, less than 90% of them singletons. The receptor's source is an adult in good health. Sequences were derived from peripheral blood, sampled on day 0 of AZD1222 vaccination. The genes are TRBV19 and TRBJ2-7; D gene ambiguous. The DNA of the CDR3 is TGTGCCAGTAGTATAGAGACGGGTCCCTACGAGCAGTACTTC. Its translation: CASSIETGPYEQYF.